This T cell receptor (beta chain) was identified in a study of shared clonotypes between healthy human individuals. The ends were cut back, 2 bases at V and 0 bases at J, with 11 bases in the middle. Germline V gene lookup returns CDR1 SGHTA and CDR2 FQGTGA. This CDR3 is built from 15 residues. Sequenced by immunoSEQ multiplex PCR; TCRdb stores in-frame clones only, minus some. The table shows 2 million to 3 million clones, with approximately 93% occurring only once. The sequenced material came from naive CD4+ T cells from PBMCs. Subset defined: CD45RA+ positively selected. This receptor was obtained from a man between 18 and 29 years old in good health. Some clones in this sample may be carry-over from other donors' samples. The V gene is TRBV7-3, the J gene TRBJ2-7; the D is unclear. In DNA, the CDR3 is TGTGCCAGCAGCTTAGCCCCTTCAAACTCCTACGAGCAGTACTTC. It encodes CASSLAPSNSYEQYF.